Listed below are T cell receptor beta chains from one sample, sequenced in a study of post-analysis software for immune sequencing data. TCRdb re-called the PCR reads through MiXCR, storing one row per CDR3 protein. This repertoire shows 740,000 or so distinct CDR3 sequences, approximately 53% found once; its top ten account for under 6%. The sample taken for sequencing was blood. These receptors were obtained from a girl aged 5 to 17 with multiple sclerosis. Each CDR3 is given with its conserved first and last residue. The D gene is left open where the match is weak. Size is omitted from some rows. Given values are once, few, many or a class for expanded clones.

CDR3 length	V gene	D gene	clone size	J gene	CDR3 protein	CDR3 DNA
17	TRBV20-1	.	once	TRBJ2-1	CSARGGRAKAAYNEQFF	TGCAGTGCTAGGGGGGGGCGGGCGAAAGCTGCCTACAATGAGCAGTTCTTC
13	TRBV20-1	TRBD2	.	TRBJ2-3	CSAWTSGGDTQYF	TGCAGTGCTTGGACTAGCGGAGGGGATACGCAGTATTTT
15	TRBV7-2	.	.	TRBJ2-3	CASRSGLSSADTQYF	TGTGCCAGCAGGTCTGGACTATCCTCAGCAGATACGCAGTATTTT
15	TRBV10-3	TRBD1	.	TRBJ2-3	CAISPTGGFTDTQYF	TGTGCCATCAGCCCGACAGGGGGTTTCACAGATACGCAGTATTTT
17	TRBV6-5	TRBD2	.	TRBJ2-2	CASSYSPSGIGTGELFF	TGTGCCAGCAGTTACTCCCCTAGCGGGATCGGTACCGGGGAGCTGTTTTTT
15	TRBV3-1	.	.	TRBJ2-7	CASSQDLGRGNEQYF	TGTGCCAGCAGCCAAGATCTGGGACGGGGGAACGAGCAGTACTTC
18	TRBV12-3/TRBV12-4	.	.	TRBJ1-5	CASSLHLGGPGGNQPQHF	TGTGCCAGCAGTCTCCACTTGGGGGGTCCCGGGGGCAATCAGCCCCAGCATTTT
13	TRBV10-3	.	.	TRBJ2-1	CATRTMAWHEQFF	TGTGCCACCCGGACGATGGCTTGGCATGAGCAGTTCTTC
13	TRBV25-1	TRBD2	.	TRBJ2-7	CASSELAGTEQYF	TGTGCCAGCAGTGAGCTAGCGGGAACCGAGCAGTACTTC
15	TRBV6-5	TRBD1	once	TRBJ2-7	CASSYSGDRVHEQYF	TGTGCCAGCAGTTACTCAGGGGACAGGGTCCACGAGCAGTACTTC
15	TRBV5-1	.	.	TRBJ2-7	CASSGGGASYNEQYF	TGCGCCAGCAGCGGAGGGGGCGCGTCCTACAATGAGCAGTACTTC
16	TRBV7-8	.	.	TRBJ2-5	CASSLRGAPTQETQYF	TGTGCCAGCAGCTTAAGGGGGGCACCCACACAAGAGACCCAGTACTTC
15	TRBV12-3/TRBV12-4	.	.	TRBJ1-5	CASSLATTSNQPQHF	TGTGCCAGCAGTTTAGCCACTACTAGCAATCAGCCCCAGCATTTT
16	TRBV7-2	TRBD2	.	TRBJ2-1	CASSLVRLAGGNEQFF	TGTGCCAGCAGCTTAGTACGGCTAGCGGGGGGCAATGAGCAGTTCTTC
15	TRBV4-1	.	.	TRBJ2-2	CASSQDGHNTGELFF	TGCGCCAGCAGCCAAGACGGGCACAACACCGGGGAGCTGTTTTTT
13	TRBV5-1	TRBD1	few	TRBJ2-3	CASRTGGVDTQYF	TGCGCCAGCCGGACAGGGGGAGTAGATACGCAGTATTTT
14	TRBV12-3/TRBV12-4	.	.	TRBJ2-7	CASSLARDTYEQYF	TGTGCCAGCAGTTTAGCAAGGGACACCTACGAGCAGTACTTC
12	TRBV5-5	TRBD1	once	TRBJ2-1	CASRGQTNEQSF	TGTGCCAGCAGGGGACAGACCAATGAGCAGTCCTTC
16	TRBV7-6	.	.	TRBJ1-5	CASSLGGAGSNQPQHF	TGTGCCAGCAGCTTAGGAGGGGCCGGTAGCAATCAGCCCCAGCATTTT
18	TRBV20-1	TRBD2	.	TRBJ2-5	CSATSWGTSGGVVETQYF	TGCAGTGCTACCTCCTGGGGGACTAGCGGGGGGGTCGTGGAGACCCAGTACTTC
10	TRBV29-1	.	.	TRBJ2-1	CSGLRNEQFF	TGCAGCGGTTTACGCAATGAGCAGTTCTTC
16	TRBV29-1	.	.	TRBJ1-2	CSVDRPRVTRDYGYTF	TGCAGCGTTGACCGGCCTCGCGTGACAAGGGACTATGGCTACACCTTC
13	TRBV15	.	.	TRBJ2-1	CATSRDPGWEQFF	TGTGCCACCAGCAGAGACCCCGGATGGGAGCAGTTCTTC
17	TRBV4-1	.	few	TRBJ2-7	CASSQDQIETGLYEQYF	TGCGCCAGCAGCCAAGATCAGATCGAGACAGGCCTTTACGAGCAGTACTTC